This T cell receptor beta chain came from a study of blood T cells in healthy people across ages. Study details: About one barcoded beta molecule per two T cells was captured by template switching. Study-wide results and limits: Strongly correlated with naive T cell percentage was TCR beta diversity. Long-lived donors carried more naive CD4+ cells and greater diversity than aged donors.

A second about 7 to 12 cycle PCR used barcoded and J-beta primers. The authors tagged each cDNA molecule using a template-switch adaptor with 12 random nucleotides. TCRdb ran MiXCR on the 5' RACE reads and lists one entry per CDR3 protein. The repertoire has about 1.8 million distinct CDR3 sequences, 49% of them found once; the top ten carry over 2%. Regarding this clonotype: Antigen specificity is unknown.

The sample comprised blood. This TCR was recovered from a woman aged 40 to 49 in good health.

The CDR3: CASSLEASAEQYF. CDR3 coding DNA: TGTGCCAGCAGCTTGGAGGCTTCCGCCGAGCAGTACTTC. V is TRBV5-6 and J is TRBJ2-7; D is ambiguous. CDR1 is SGHDT and CDR2 is YYEEEE in the germline V gene. The CDR3 is made up of 13 amino acids. The V end was cut by 0 bases, the J end by 6 bases, with 10 bases between.